The rows below give T cell receptor beta chains drawn from one sample of a study of circulating and synovial CD4+ cells in juvenile arthritis. TCRdb keeps only in-frame clones here, not all; method: immunoSEQ multiplex PCR. The repertoire holds 30,000 to 40,000 clones, with 90% to 95% as singletons. The sequencing sample was made of CD4+ T cells from blood. The source of these receptors is a human donor with juvenile idiopathic arthritis. CDR3s include the opening cysteine and the closing phenylalanine or tryptophan. Fields, in order: V gene, J gene, clone size, D gene, CDR3 protein, CDR3 DNA. A D gene is named only where the DNA matches it firmly. Rows may omit the clone size; those that give it use once, few, many or a size class.

>TRBV10-3|TRBJ1-3|.|.
CAMWDLNSGNTIYF
TGTGCCATGTGGGACTTAAACTCTGGAAACACCATATATTTT
>TRBV2|TRBJ1-3|.|.
CASSERSGSGNTIYF
TGTGCCAGCAGTGAAAGGTCCGGGAGTGGAAACACCATATATTTT
>TRBV20-1|TRBJ2-3|.|.
CSAFGIDTQYF
TGCAGTGCCTTCGGGATCGATACGCAGTATTTT
>TRBV28|TRBJ2-2|.|.
CASTGTNTGELFF
TGTGCCAGCACCGGGACAAACACCGGGGAGCTGTTTTTT
>TRBV19|TRBJ1-3|.|TRBD1
CASTAGGIFSGNTIYF
TGTGCCAGTACAGCAGGGGGCATTTTTTCCGGAAACACCATATATTTT
>TRBV19|TRBJ1-2|once|.
CASTAAAYGYTF
TGTGCCAGTACCGCAGCGGCCTATGGCTACACCTTC
>TRBV28|TRBJ1-2|.|TRBD1
CASRGQPGYTF
TGTGCCAGCAGGGGACAGCCAGGCTACACCTTC
>TRBV19|TRBJ2-5|.|.
CASSIVGSKETQYF
TGTGCCAGTAGTATAGTTGGCAGTAAAGAGACCCAGTACTTC
>TRBV2|TRBJ1-1|.|.
CASISQGTEAFF
TGTGCCAGCATATCGCAGGGAACTGAAGCTTTCTTT
>TRBV28|TRBJ2-1|few|TRBD2
CASSRLAVYNEQFF
TGTGCCAGCAGTCGACTAGCGGTATACAATGAGCAGTTCTTC
>TRBV7-9|TRBJ1-1|.|.
CASSHEAFF
TGTGCCAGCAGCCATGAAGCTTTCTTT
>TRBV7-7|TRBJ2-3|.|TRBD2
CASSPTSGGTDTQYF
TGTGCCAGCAGCCCCACTAGCGGGGGGACAGATACGCAGTATTTT
>TRBV4-2|TRBJ2-7|.|.
CASSQAGMGGYEQYF
TGTGCCAGCAGCCAAGCAGGGATGGGGGGCTACGAGCAGTACTTC
>TRBV28|TRBJ2-7|.|TRBD1
CASSYYRDRGLYEQYF
TGTGCCAGCAGTTACTACCGGGACAGGGGGCTCTACGAGCAGTACTTC
>TRBV5-6|TRBJ1-1|.|.
CASRSPEVNTEAFF
TGTGCCAGCAGAAGCCCCGAGGTGAACACTGAAGCTTTCTTT
>TRBV7-9|TRBJ1-5|.|TRBD1
CASSPDFGTGYNQPQHF
TGTGCCAGCAGCCCGGACTTCGGGACAGGGTACAATCAGCCCCAGCATTTT
>TRBV28|TRBJ2-3|.|.
CASSLVQGLSDTQYF
TGTGCCAGCAGTTTAGTGCAGGGTCTTTCCGATACGCAGTATTTT
>TRBV5-6|TRBJ1-2|.|.
CASSLAQYGYTF
TGTGCCAGCAGCTTGGCCCAATATGGCTACACCTTC
>TRBV20-1|TRBJ2-1|.|.
CSARPFAEEFF
TGCAGTGCTAGACCTTTCGCGGAGGAGTTCTTC
>TRBV7-3|TRBJ1-2|.|TRBD1
CASSLRAGGIYGYTF
TGTGCCAGCAGCTTACGGGCAGGGGGTATCTATGGCTACACCTTC
>TRBV27|TRBJ1-1|.|.
CASSSLTGTEAFF
TGTGCCAGCAGTTCCCTGACCGGGACAGAAGCTTTCTTT
>TRBV27|TRBJ1-6|.|.
CASSFTGSYNSPLHF
TGTGCCAGCAGTTTTACGGGATCCTATAATTCCCCCCTCCACTTT